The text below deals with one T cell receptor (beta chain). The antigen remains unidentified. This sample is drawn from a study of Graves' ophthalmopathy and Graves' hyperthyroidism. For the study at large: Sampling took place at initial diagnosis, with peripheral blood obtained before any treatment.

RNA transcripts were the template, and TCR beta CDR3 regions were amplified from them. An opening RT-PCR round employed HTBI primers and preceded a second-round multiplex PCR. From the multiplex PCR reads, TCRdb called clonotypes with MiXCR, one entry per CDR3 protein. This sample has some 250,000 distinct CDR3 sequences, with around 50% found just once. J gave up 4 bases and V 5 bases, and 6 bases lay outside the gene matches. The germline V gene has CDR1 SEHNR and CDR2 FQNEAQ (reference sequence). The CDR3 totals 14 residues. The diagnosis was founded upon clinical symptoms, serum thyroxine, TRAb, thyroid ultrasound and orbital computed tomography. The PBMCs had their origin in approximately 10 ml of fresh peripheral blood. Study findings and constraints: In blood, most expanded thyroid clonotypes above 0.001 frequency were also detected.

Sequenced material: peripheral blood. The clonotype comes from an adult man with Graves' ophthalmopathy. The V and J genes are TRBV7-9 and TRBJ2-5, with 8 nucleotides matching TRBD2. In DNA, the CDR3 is TGTGCCAGCAGCCCGAGACTAGCGATAGAGACCCAGTACTTC. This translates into CASSPRLAIETQYF.